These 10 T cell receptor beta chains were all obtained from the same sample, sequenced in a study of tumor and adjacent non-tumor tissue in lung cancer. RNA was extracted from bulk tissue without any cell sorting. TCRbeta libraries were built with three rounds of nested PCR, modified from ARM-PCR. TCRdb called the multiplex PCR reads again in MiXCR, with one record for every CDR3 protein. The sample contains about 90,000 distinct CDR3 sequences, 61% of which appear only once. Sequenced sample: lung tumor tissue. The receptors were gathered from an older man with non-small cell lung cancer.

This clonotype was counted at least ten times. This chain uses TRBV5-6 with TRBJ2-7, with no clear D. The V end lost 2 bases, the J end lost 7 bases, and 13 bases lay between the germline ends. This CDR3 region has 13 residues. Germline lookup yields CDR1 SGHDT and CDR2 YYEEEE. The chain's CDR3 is CASSFSQPMEQYF. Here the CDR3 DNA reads TGTGCCAGCAGCTTCAGTCAGCCGATGGAGCAGTACTTC. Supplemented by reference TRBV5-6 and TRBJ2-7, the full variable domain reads DAGVTQSPTHLIKTRGQQVTLRCSPKSGHDTVSWYQQALGQGPQFIFQYYEEEERQRGNFPDRFSGHQFPNYSSELNVNALLLGDSALYLCASSFSQPMEQYFGPGTRLTVT.

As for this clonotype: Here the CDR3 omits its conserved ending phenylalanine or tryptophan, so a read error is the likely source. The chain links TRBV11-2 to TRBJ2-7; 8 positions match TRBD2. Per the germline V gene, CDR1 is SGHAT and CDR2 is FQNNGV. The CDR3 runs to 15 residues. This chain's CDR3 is CASSSGSGRSYEQYY. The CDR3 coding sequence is TGTGCCAGCAGCTCGGGAAGCGGGAGATCCTACGAACAGTACTAC.

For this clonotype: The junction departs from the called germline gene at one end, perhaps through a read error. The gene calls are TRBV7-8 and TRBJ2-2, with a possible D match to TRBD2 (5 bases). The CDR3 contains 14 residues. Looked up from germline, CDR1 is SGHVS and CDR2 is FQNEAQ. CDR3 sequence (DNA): TGTGCCAGCAACTTAGTCAGCGACACCGGGGAACTGTTTTTT. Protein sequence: CASNLVSDTGELFF.

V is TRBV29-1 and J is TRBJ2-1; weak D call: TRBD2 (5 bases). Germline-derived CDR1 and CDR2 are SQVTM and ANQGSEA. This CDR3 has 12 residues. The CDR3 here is CRSWTFADEQFF. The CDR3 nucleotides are TGCCGCTCTTGGACTTTTGCCGATGAGCAGTTCTTC.

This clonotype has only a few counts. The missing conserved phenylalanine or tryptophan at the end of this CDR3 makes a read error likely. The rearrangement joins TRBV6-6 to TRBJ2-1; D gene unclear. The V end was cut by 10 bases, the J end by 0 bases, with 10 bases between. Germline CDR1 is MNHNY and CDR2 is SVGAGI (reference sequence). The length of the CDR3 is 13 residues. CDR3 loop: CATSRSSYNEQFL. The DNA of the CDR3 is TGTGCCACCTCACGGAGCTCCTACAATGAGCAGTTCCTC.

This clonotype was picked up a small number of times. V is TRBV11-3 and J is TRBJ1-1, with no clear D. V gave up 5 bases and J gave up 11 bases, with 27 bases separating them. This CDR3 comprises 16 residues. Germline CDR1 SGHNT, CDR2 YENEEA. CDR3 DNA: TGTGCCAGCAGCCGCAGCGGAACAAATATGAACACTTACGCTTTCTTT. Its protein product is CASSRSGTNMNTYAFF.

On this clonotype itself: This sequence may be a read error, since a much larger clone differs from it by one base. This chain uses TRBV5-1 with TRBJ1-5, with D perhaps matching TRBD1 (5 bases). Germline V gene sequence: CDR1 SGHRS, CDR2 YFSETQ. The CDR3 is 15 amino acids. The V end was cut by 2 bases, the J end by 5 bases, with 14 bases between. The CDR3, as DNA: TGCGCCAGCAGCTTAGAGGGGCACCGAGATCAGCCCCAGCATTTT. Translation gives CASSLEGHRDQPQHF.

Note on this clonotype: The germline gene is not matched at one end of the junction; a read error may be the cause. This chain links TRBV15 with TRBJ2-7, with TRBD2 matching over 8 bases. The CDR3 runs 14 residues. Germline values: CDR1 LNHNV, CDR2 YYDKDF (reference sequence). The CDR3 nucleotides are TGTGCCACCAGCAGAGACGTTGCGGGAGGCGAGCAGCACTTC. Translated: CATSRDVAGGEQHF.

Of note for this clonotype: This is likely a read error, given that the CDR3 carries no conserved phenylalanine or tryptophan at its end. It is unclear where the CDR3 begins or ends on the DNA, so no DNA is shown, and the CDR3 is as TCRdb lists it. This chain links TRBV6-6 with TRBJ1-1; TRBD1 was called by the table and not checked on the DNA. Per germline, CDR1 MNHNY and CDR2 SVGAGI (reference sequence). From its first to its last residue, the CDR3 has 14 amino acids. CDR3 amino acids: CASSKQGLNTEAFS.

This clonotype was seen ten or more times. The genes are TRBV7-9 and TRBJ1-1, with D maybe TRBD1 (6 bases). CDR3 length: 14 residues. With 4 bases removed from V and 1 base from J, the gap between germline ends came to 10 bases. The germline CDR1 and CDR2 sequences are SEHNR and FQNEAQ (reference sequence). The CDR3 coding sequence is TGTGCCAGCAGCTCGGCGACAGGGAACACTGAAGCTTTCTTT. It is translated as CASSSATGNTEAFF.